This T cell receptor (beta chain) was profiled in a study of beta chain features in type 1 diabetes. The study reverse transcribed the entire isolated RNA, so it sequenced expressed TCRB transcripts. This table comes from immunoSEQ multiplex PCR, and its TCRdb copy is limited to in-frame clones, with some not included. Of about 290,000 clones in the sample, 8% were seen once. This receptor was identified in a woman aged 18-29 years in good health. Sequencing input: central memory CD4+ T cells from blood.

The CDR3 is CASSLGSWVRGNIQYF. The DNA of the CDR3 is TGTGCCAGCAGCTTAGGATCTTGGGTTCGGGGAAACATTCAGTACTTC. The rearrangement joins TRBV7-2 to TRBJ2-4; D is perhaps TRBD2 (5 bases). Trimming took 1 base from V and 6 from J, leaving 16 bases between them. Per the germline V gene, CDR1 is SGHTA and CDR2 is FQGNSA. This CDR3 contains 16 residues.